The 29 T cell receptor beta chains reported below all come from one sample, sequenced in a study of blood T cell repertoires in COVID-19. TCRdb keeps only in-frame clones here, not all; method: immunoSEQ multiplex PCR. The data hold more than 70,000 clones, with around three quarters observed a single time. The sequencing sample was made of peripheral blood. Receptors were obtained from a woman between 70 and 85 years old with acute or convalescent COVID-19.

This clone was found a few times. The gene calls are TRBV4-3 and TRBJ1-6; unclear D gene. Per germline, CDR1 LGHNA and CDR2 YSLEER. V was clipped by 4 bases and J by 4 bases, with 14 bases between them. The CDR3 totals 16 residues. Here the CDR3 DNA reads TGCGCCAGCAGCCGGAGTGGAGCTGGATATAATTCACCCCTCCACTTT. Amino acid sequence: CASSRSGAGYNSPLHF.

The rearrangement links TRBV28 to TRBJ1-2, with D unresolved. The V end was cut by 6 bases, the J end by 4 bases, with 15 bases between. Per the germline V gene, CDR1 is MDHEN and CDR2 is SYDVKM. The CDR3 is 14 amino acids. Here the CDR3 reads CASRRRGSRYGYTF. The CDR3 nucleotides read TGTGCCAGCAGGCGGCGAGGGTCACGCTATGGCTACACCTTC.

This chain uses TRBV10-1 with TRBJ1-3; weak D call: TRBD1 (6 bases). Germline assignment: CDR1 WNHNN and CDR2 SYGVQD (reference sequence). The CDR3 has 16 amino acids. V was cut by 5 bases and J by 4 bases, with 18 bases left in between. CDR3 region: CASSFNRVIYGNTIYF. As DNA, the CDR3 is TGCGCCAGCAGTTTCAACAGGGTCATTTACGGAAACACCATATATTTT.

Here the CDR3 reads CASSTTGVDTQYF. In DNA form, the CDR3 reads TGTGCCAGCAGTACCACAGGGGTTGATACGCAGTATTTT. The chain has TRBV28 and TRBJ2-3; 7 nucleotides align to TRBD1. CDR1 and CDR2 from the germline V gene are MDHEN and SYDVKM. The CDR3 consists of 13 residues. J was trimmed by 6 bases and V by 5 bases; bases with no gene match: 5.

The rearrangement links TRBV6-6 to TRBJ2-1, with TRBD2 matching over 10 bases. Looked up from germline, CDR1 is MNHNY and CDR2 is SVGAGI (reference sequence). The CDR3 has 14 residues. The ends lost 6 bases at V and 2 bases at J; junction bases unmatched: 1. The CDR3 is CASRLAGPYNEQFF. The CDR3 DNA reads as TGTGCCAGCAGACTAGCGGGACCCTACAATGAGCAGTTCTTC.

The chain's CDR3 is CSVAYITDTQYF. The CDR3 DNA follows: TGCAGCGTTGCTTACATCACAGATACGCAGTATTTT. The genes are TRBV29-1 and TRBJ2-3; D unclear. V lost 4 bases to trimming and J lost 2 bases, with 7 bases between them. The CDR3 runs to 12 residues. From germline, CDR1 is SQVTM and CDR2 ANQGSEA.

J is TRBJ1-4 and V is TRBV7-2; D not resolved. From germline, CDR1 is SGHTA and CDR2 FQGNSA. V was shortened by 2 bases and J by 1 base, with 8 bases between the two germline ends. The CDR3 has 15 amino acids. The CDR3 DNA reads as TGTGCCAGCAGCTTAAGTTCAGGAACTAATGAAAAACTGTTTTTT. This translates into CASSLSSGTNEKLFF.

The DNA of the CDR3 is TGTGCCAGCAGCTTGGAACTAGCGGGAACAGATACGCAGTATTTT. Its protein product is CASSLELAGTDTQYF. This chain joins TRBV5-4 and TRBJ2-3; 10 bases agree with TRBD2. The CDR3 covers 15 residues. Losses at the gene ends were 0 bases for V and 3 bases for J; bases not matched to a gene: 1. Per the germline V gene, CDR1 is SGHNT and CDR2 is YYREEE (reference sequence).

This rearrangement joins TRBV27 to TRBJ2-1; 10 positions agree with TRBD2. Germline V gene sequence: CDR1 MNHEY, CDR2 SMNVEV (reference sequence). V was clipped by 0 bases and J by 7 bases; unmatched bases: 0. The CDR3 has 14 amino acids. CDR3 region: CASSLSTSGNEQFF. The CDR3 DNA follows: TGTGCCAGCAGTTTATCGACTAGCGGGAATGAGCAGTTCTTC.

The V call is TRBV5-1, the J call TRBJ2-7; 11 bases align to TRBD1. CDR3 length: 16 amino acids. Germline V gene data show CDR1 as SGHRS and CDR2 as YFSETQ. V lost 6 bases, J lost 3 bases, and 11 bases stayed unmatched. For the CDR3, the DNA is TGCGCCAGCACTTACAACCCTGGGACAGGGGGCTACGAGCAGTACTTC. It specifies CASTYNPGTGGYEQYF.

V gene TRBV19 combines with J gene TRBJ1-2; 7 bases match TRBD1. The V segment lost 6 bases and the J segment 4 bases; nucleotides outside the gene matches: 5. Germline CDR1 LNHDA, CDR2 SQIVND (reference sequence). The CDR3 length is 13 residues. CDR3 coding DNA: TGTGCCAGTAGCCGGGACAGAGCCTATGGCTACACCTTC. As protein: CASSRDRAYGYTF.

This clone was observed a handful of times. The chain has TRBV9 and TRBJ2-3, with D unresolved. Germline assignment: CDR1 SGDLS and CDR2 YYNGEE. V gave up 1 base and J gave up 0 bases, with 6 bases separating them. The CDR3 consists of 14 residues. This CDR3 is CASSVKPSTDTQYF. CDR3 coding DNA: TGTGCCAGCAGCGTAAAGCCGAGCACAGATACGCAGTATTTT.

The J gene is TRBJ1-5, the V gene TRBV19; a possible D gene is TRBD1 (5 bases). Trimming stripped 7 bases from V and 7 bases from J, with 14 bases between. The CDR3 contains 13 residues. Germline CDR1 reads LNHDA; CDR2 reads SQIVND (reference sequence). This chain's CDR3 is CASNTLPGQPQHF. The CDR3 bases are TGTGCCAGTAACACCCTCCCAGGGCAGCCCCAGCATTTT.

A single count supports this clone. The V gene is TRBV12-3 or TRBV12-4, the J gene TRBJ1-2, with D possibly matching TRBD1 (5 bases). Between the trimmed V and J ends, which lost 2 bases and 4 bases, there was a span of 8 bases. This CDR3 has 13 amino acids. CDR3 bases: TGTGCCAGCAGTTTACAGGGTACCTATGGCTACACCTTC. It encodes CASSLQGTYGYTF.

V gene TRBV6-1 combines with J gene TRBJ1-4; D is ambiguous. The CDR3 is 13 residues long. Between the trimmed V and J ends, which lost 0 bases and 8 bases, there was a span of 7 bases. Germline CDR1 MNHNS, CDR2 SASEGT. CDR3 residues: CASSEALREKLFF. The DNA for the CDR3 is TGTGCCAGCAGTGAAGCGCTTCGGGAAAAACTGTTTTTT.

The chain couples TRBV3-1 (or the pseudogene TRBV3-2) to TRBJ2-1; D remains unclear. The CDR3 totals 12 residues. Germline V gene lookup returns CDR1 LGHDT and CDR2 YNNKEL (reference sequence). The V end was cut by 2 bases, the J end by 3 bases, with 2 bases between. The CDR3 protein is CASSQHYNEQFF. The CDR3 DNA sequence: TGTGCCAGCAGCCAACACTACAATGAGCAGTTCTTC.

The chain is built from TRBV29-1 and TRBJ2-2; TRBD2 might be the D (6 bases). The CDR3 is made up of 15 amino acids. The germline V gene has CDR1 SQVTM and CDR2 ANQGSEA. V was pared by 0 bases and J by 5 bases, with 13 bases between. The CDR3 coding sequence is TGCAGCGTTGAAGATCTTCATGGGGGGACCGGGGAGCTGTTTTTT. It codes for CSVEDLHGGTGELFF.

The gene calls are TRBV7-9 and TRBJ1-2; D unresolved. There are 16 residues in the CDR3. Germline V gives CDR1 SEHNR, CDR2 FQNEAQ (reference sequence). Deletions cut 1 base from V and 3 bases from J, with 15 bases between. This chain's CDR3 is CASSLGRPVGDYGYTF. For the CDR3, the DNA is TGTGCCAGCAGCTTAGGCAGGCCCGTGGGCGACTATGGCTACACCTTC.

V is TRBV19 and J is TRBJ2-2; D may be TRBD1 (6 bases). Germline V gene data show CDR1 as LNHDA and CDR2 as SQIVND (reference sequence). The CDR3 extends over 14 amino acids. Deletions cut 4 bases from V and 4 bases from J, with 10 bases between. The CDR3 DNA sequence: TGTGCCAGTAGTACACAGGGTAGCACCGGGGAGCTGTTTTTT. This encodes CASSTQGSTGELFF.

In its sample, this clone was seen once. The V and J genes are TRBV6-5 and TRBJ2-2, with TRBD2 matching over 8 bases. The CDR3 covers 16 residues. CDR1 is MNHEY, CDR2 SVGAGI, per germline. V was clipped by 0 bases and J by 2 bases; unmatched bases: 2. CDR3 sequence reads: CASSYSSGSNTGELFF. The CDR3 DNA reads as TGTGCCAGCAGTTACTCGAGCGGGAGCAACACCGGGGAGCTGTTTTTT.

This chain uses TRBV25-1 with TRBJ1-1; no reliable D call. Trimming removed 7 bases from V and 0 bases from J, with 6 bases in between. The CDR3 spans 12 residues. In germline, CDR1 is MGHDK, CDR2 SYGVNS. CDR3 sequence (DNA): TGTGCCAGCAACGGTATGAACACTGAAGCTTTCTTT. Its protein product is CASNGMNTEAFF.

This clone was observed once. The V gene is TRBV18, the J gene TRBJ2-7, with TRBD1 matching over 8 bases. The CDR3 is 15 amino acids. Looked up from germline, CDR1 is KGHSH and CDR2 is LQKENI. Unmatched junction bases numbered 6, after V lost 2 bases and J lost 3 bases. The CDR3 loop reads CASSPTDRENYEQYF. CDR3 sequence (DNA): TGTGCCAGCTCACCAACGGACAGGGAAAACTACGAGCAGTACTTC. Variable domain in full (rest from reference TRBV18 and TRBJ2-7): NAGVMQNPRHLVRRRGQEARLRCSPMKGHSHVYWYRQLPEEGLKFMVYLQKENIIDESGMPKERFSAEFPKEGPSILRIQQVVRGDSAAYFCASSPTDRENYEQYFGPGTRLTVT.

This chain connects TRBV7-6 to TRBJ2-2, with TRBD2 matching 8 bases. The trim removed 1 base at V and 4 bases at J, leaving 8 bases unmatched. Germline V CDR1 and CDR2: SGHVS, FNYEAQ. This CDR3 is built from 17 residues. Here the CDR3 reads CASSLGGVAGPTGELFF. DNA for the CDR3: TGTGCCAGCAGCTTAGGTGGAGTAGCGGGGCCCACCGGGGAGCTGTTTTTT.

The genes are TRBV28 and TRBJ1-1; 9 bases align to TRBD1. Germline V lookup: CDR1 MDHEN, CDR2 SYDVKM. The CDR3 runs to 17 residues. The V segment lost 7 bases and the J segment 1 base; nucleotides outside the gene matches: 13. CDR3 bases: TGTGCCAGCAAGCAGGGGACAGGGAAAGGTTGGAACACTGAAGCTTTCTTT. Translated: CASKQGTGKGWNTEAFF.

V gene TRBV30 combines with J gene TRBJ1-6, with 7 bases identical to TRBD1. The germline V gene has CDR1 GTSNPN and CDR2 SVGIG (reference sequence). The trim removed 2 bases at V and 2 bases at J, leaving 6 bases unmatched. This CDR3 region has 16 residues. CDR3 region: CAWSPTGEPYNSPLHF. The CDR3 DNA reads as TGTGCCTGGAGTCCTACAGGGGAGCCCTATAATTCACCCCTCCACTTT.

The gene calls are TRBV7-2 and TRBJ2-7; D might be TRBD1 (6 bases). Germline CDR1 reads SGHTA; CDR2 reads FQGNSA. V lost 3 bases and J 6 bases, leaving 12 bases between the germline ends. The CDR3 has 13 residues. The CDR3 region has the DNA TGTGCCAGCAGCTTTGATCGGGACACCGAGCAGTACTTC. Translated: CASSFDRDTEQYF.

V and J are TRBV11-1 and TRBJ2-7; maybe TRBD1 (6 bases). This CDR3 region has 14 residues. The V gene's germline CDR1 is SGHAT and CDR2 FQDESV (reference sequence). V was clipped by 5 bases and J by 0 bases, with 11 bases between them. The CDR3 sequence: CASSLGQSSYEQYF. DNA of the CDR3: TGTGCCAGCAGCCTTGGACAGAGCTCCTACGAGCAGTACTTC. The whole variable domain, remainder taken from reference TRBV11-1 and TRBJ2-7, is EAEVAQSPRYKITEKSQAVAFWCDPISGHATLYWYRQILGQGPELLVQFQDESVVDDSQLPKDRFSAERLKGVDSTLKIQPAELGDSAMYLCASSLGQSSYEQYFGPGTRLTVT.

The chain uses TRBV18 and TRBJ2-7; 7 bases align to TRBD1. Per the germline V gene, CDR1 is KGHSH and CDR2 is LQKENI. With V trimmed by 5 bases and J by 6 bases, 7 bases remained unmatched. The CDR3 consists of 13 residues. The CDR3 loop is CASSVTGLVEQYF. CDR3 nucleotide sequence: TGTGCCAGCTCAGTGACAGGGTTGGTCGAGCAGTACTTC. Based on the CDR3 plus reference TRBV18 and TRBJ2-7, the full variable domain is NAGVMQNPRHLVRRRGQEARLRCSPMKGHSHVYWYRQLPEEGLKFMVYLQKENIIDESGMPKERFSAEFPKEGPSILRIQQVVRGDSAAYFCASSVTGLVEQYFGPGTRLTVT.

The gene calls are TRBV6-5 and TRBJ2-7; D is unresolved. Germline lookup yields CDR1 MNHEY and CDR2 SVGAGI. CDR3 length equals 14 residues. V was cut by 2 bases and J by 2 bases, with 10 bases left in between. The CDR3 protein is CASSYRTAAYEQYF. CDR3 coding DNA: TGTGCCAGCAGTTACAGAACTGCCGCCTACGAGCAGTACTTC.